The next 8 T cell receptor beta chains were all read from a single sample in a study of blood T cell repertoires in COVID-19. Generated by immunoSEQ multiplex PCR, the TCRdb table keeps only in-frame clones and is missing some. Altogether a few hundred thousand clones are present, 80% to 90% being singletons, with the ten largest covering 6.6%. What was sequenced was PBMCs or T cells enriched from blood (not recorded which). These receptors all stem from a woman aged 45-65 years who had been exposed to COVID-19.

This chain connects TRBV6-2 or TRBV6-3 to TRBJ1-5, with D possibly being TRBD1 (5 bases). This CDR3 is built from 15 residues. The germline CDR1 and CDR2 sequences are MNHEY and SVGEGT. Trimming took 2 bases from V and 6 from J, leaving 14 bases between them. DNA for the CDR3: TGTGCCAGCAGTTACGGATCAGGGCCGGCTCAGCCCCAGCATTTT. This gives the protein CASSYGSGPAQPQHF.

The chain combines TRBV19 with TRBJ2-7; 7 bases are shared with TRBD1. The germline gives CDR1 LNHDA, CDR2 SQIVND (reference sequence). V dropped 5 bases and J dropped 2; count of bases not matched to a gene: 6. There are 14 residues in the CDR3. The CDR3 loop reads CASSAAGTAYEQYF. The CDR3 region has the DNA TGTGCCAGTAGTGCCGCCGGGACAGCCTACGAGCAGTACTTC.

This clone has only one observation. J is TRBJ2-1 and V is TRBV18, with 8 bases aligning to TRBD1. The CDR3 extends over 14 amino acids. The germline CDR1 and CDR2 sequences are KGHSH and LQKENI. V dropped 4 bases and J dropped 7; count of bases not matched to a gene: 6. In DNA form, the CDR3 reads TGTGCCAGCTCACGAGACAGGGGTGGTAATGAGCAGTTCTTC. It is translated as CASSRDRGGNEQFF.

In this sample, this clone turned up once. This chain joins TRBV28 and TRBJ1-2; 9 bases map to TRBD1. The trim removed 3 bases at V and 4 bases at J, leaving 3 bases unmatched. There are 14 residues in the CDR3. Germline CDR1 and CDR2: MDHEN and SYDVKM. The CDR3 nucleotides are TGTGCCAGCAGTTTCGGGACAGGGTTCTATGGCTACACCTTC. Protein: CASSFGTGFYGYTF.

As DNA, the CDR3 is TGCAGCGTTGAGGACGGTAGGGGCACTGAAGCTTTCTTT. Translation gives CSVEDGRGTEAFF. The chain has TRBV29-1 and TRBJ1-1; weak D call: TRBD1 (5 bases). CDR1 and CDR2 (germline): SQVTM, ANQGSEA. V was trimmed by 3 bases and J by 4 bases, leaving 12 bases between them. The CDR3 runs to 13 residues. The full variable domain, with the rest looked up from reference TRBV29-1 and TRBJ1-1, is SAVISQKPSRDICQRGTSLTIQCQVDSQVTMMFWYRQQPGQSLTLIATANQGSEATYESGFVIDKFPISRPNLTFSTLTVSNMSPEDSSIYLCSVEDGRGTEAFFGQGTRLTVV.

The chain couples TRBV11-2 to TRBJ1-2, with a weak D call TRBD1 (6 bases). V lost 5 bases and J lost 3, with 16 bases in between. The germline V gene has CDR1 SGHAT and CDR2 FQNNGV. The CDR3 covers 15 residues. The CDR3 loop is CASSALQGLDYGYTF. The CDR3 DNA reads TGTGCCAGCAGCGCTTTGCAGGGGCTGGACTATGGCTACACCTTC.

The gene calls are TRBV5-1 and TRBJ1-2, with D perhaps TRBD1 (6 bases). V was clipped by 2 bases and J by 8 bases, with 19 bases between them. CDR3 length equals 15 residues. Germline lookup yields CDR1 SGHRS and CDR2 YFSETQ. CDR3 nucleotides: TGCGCCAGCAGCTTTACAGGGAACGTAGTGCAGGGCTACACCTTC. Translating it yields CASSFTGNVVQGYTF.

On this clone: Within the sample, other DNA sequences also encode this same CDR3. The rearrangement uses TRBV5-1 and TRBJ2-1, with D hard to call. The CDR3 extends over 12 amino acids. Germline V gene sequence: CDR1 SGHRS, CDR2 YFSETQ. V lost 0 bases and J lost 7, with 5 bases in between. Here the CDR3 DNA reads TGCGCCAGCAGCTTGGCCCCGAATGAGCAGTTCTTC. Residues: CASSLAPNEQFF.